The next 21 T cell receptor beta chains were all read from a single sample in a study of cytomegalovirus exposure and HLA in healthy donors. Amplification used 60 Vbeta primers and 13 Jbeta primers. Repertoires were generated with immunoSEQ multiplex PCR, while TCRdb's copy carries only in-frame clones and drops some. The data hold 200,000 to 300,000 clones, with about four fifths observed a single time. The specimen was PBMCs. Receptor source: a middle-aged woman in good health and CMV-seropositive.

V gene TRBV2 combines with J gene TRBJ2-1; weak D call: TRBD2 (5 bases). CDR3 length equals 13 residues. CDR1 is SNHLY, CDR2 FYNNEI, per germline. Trimming pared 7 bases from V and 3 bases from J, leaving 10 bases between. DNA of the CDR3: TGTGCCAGCAAAGAGGGCCGCTACAATGAGCAGTTCTTC. Amino acid sequence: CASKEGRYNEQFF.

The chain recombines TRBV7-2 with TRBJ1-1; a possible D gene is TRBD1 (5 bases). This CDR3 has 15 residues. Trimming removed 3 bases at V and 4 bases at J, with 15 bases between. Germline V gene data show CDR1 as SGHTA and CDR2 as FQGNSA. The CDR3 here is CASSFTTGVGTEAFF. The CDR3 nucleotides read TGTGCCAGCAGCTTCACGACGGGGGTGGGCACTGAAGCTTTCTTT.

The genes are TRBV9 and TRBJ2-5, with 7 bases that match TRBD1. The CDR3 length is 18 residues. Per germline, CDR1 SGDLS and CDR2 YYNGEE. The V gene end was trimmed by 1 base and the J gene end by 2 bases; junction bases not matched to a gene: 14. The chain's CDR3 is CASSVSEGATRKQETQYF. The CDR3 nucleotides are TGTGCCAGCAGCGTAAGTGAGGGGGCGACGAGGAAACAAGAGACCCAGTACTTC.

The gene calls are TRBV6-4 and TRBJ2-6, with TRBD1 identical over 8 bases. This CDR3 has 19 amino acids. V was pared by 5 bases and J by 0 bases, with 12 bases of the junction left unmatched. Germline V gene lookup returns CDR1 MRHNA and CDR2 SNTAGT. The CDR3 loop reads CASSPGEGQELSGANVLTF. For the CDR3, the DNA is TGTGCCAGCAGTCCAGGAGAGGGACAGGAGCTCTCTGGGGCCAACGTCCTGACTTTC.

The J gene is TRBJ1-5, the V gene TRBV28; D is undetermined. Deletions cut 7 bases from V and 7 bases from J, with 11 bases between. The V gene's germline CDR1 is MDHEN and CDR2 SYDVKM. The CDR3 runs to 12 residues. For the CDR3, the DNA is TGTGCCAGCACCCTGAGGAACCAGCCCCAGCATTTT. Translation: CASTLRNQPQHF.

This clone was counted only a few times. This chain joins TRBV19 and TRBJ2-3, with 10 bases aligning to TRBD2. The germline CDR1 and CDR2 sequences are LNHDA and SQIVND (reference sequence). The CDR3 spans 17 residues. The junction had 9 bases not matched to a gene; V was cut back by 2 bases and J by 4 bases. CDR3 bases: TGTGCCAGTAGTATAACGAAGACTAGCGGGTCCGCAGATACGCAGTATTTT. Translated: CASSITKTSGSADTQYF.

This sequence joins TRBV6-6 and TRBJ1-1; 12 bases fit TRBD1. In germline, CDR1 is MNHNY, CDR2 SVGAGI (reference sequence). CDR3 size: 14 residues. J was trimmed by 6 bases and V by 5 bases; bases with no gene match: 4. DNA for the CDR3: TGTGCCAGCAGTGGGACAGGGGGCTTGGCTGAAGCTTTCTTT. This encodes CASSGTGGLAEAFF.

The CDR3 sequence: CASSNSLQGAHYGYTF. Written as DNA, the CDR3 is TGTGCCAGCAGTAATTCTTTACAGGGGGCTCACTATGGCTACACCTTC. The V call is TRBV27, the J call TRBJ1-2; TRBD1 agrees at 9 bases. CDR1 and CDR2 (germline): MNHEY, SMNVEV (reference sequence). This CDR3 region has 16 residues. The junction had 10 bases not matched to a gene; V was cut back by 5 bases and J by 3 bases.

The chain uses TRBV13 and TRBJ2-5, with TRBD2 identical over 13 bases. After removal of 3 bases from V and 4 bases from J, the junction contained 11 bases not matched to a gene. The CDR3 sequence is 18 residues long. Germline V gene sequence: CDR1 PRHDT, CDR2 FYEKMQ (reference sequence). CDR3: CASSFSPGLAGKGETQYF. The CDR3 DNA follows: TGTGCCAGCAGCTTTTCTCCGGGACTAGCGGGAAAGGGAGAGACCCAGTACTTC.

J is TRBJ1-1 and V is TRBV29-1, with D unclear. CDR1 and CDR2 from the germline V gene are SQVTM and ANQGSEA. The CDR3 consists of 11 residues. With 5 bases removed from V and 2 bases from J, the gap between germline ends came to 6 bases. This chain's CDR3 is CSVRSNTEAFF. In nucleotides, the CDR3 is TGCAGCGTTAGGAGTAACACTGAAGCTTTCTTT.

The rearrangement joins TRBV5-4 to TRBJ2-7; 8 nucleotides align to TRBD2. The CDR3 has 16 residues. Germline CDR1 and CDR2: SGHNT and YYREEE (reference sequence). The V segment lost 0 bases and the J segment 1 base; nucleotides outside the gene matches: 6. In nucleotides, the CDR3 is TGTGCCAGCAGCTTGGACCTAGCGGGCGGTTCCTACGAGCAGTACTTC. As protein: CASSLDLAGGSYEQYF.

The chain recombines TRBV5-1 with TRBJ2-5; 9 bases are shared with TRBD2. The CDR3 is 17 amino acids. V gave up 1 base and J gave up 2 bases; unmatched junction bases: 9. Germline V lookup: CDR1 SGHRS, CDR2 YFSETQ. The CDR3 region is CASSLKAGGLFQETQYF. The CDR3, as DNA: TGCGCCAGCAGCTTGAAAGCGGGGGGATTGTTTCAAGAGACCCAGTACTTC.

The rearrangement joins TRBV14 to TRBJ1-3; 8 bases agree with TRBD1. V lost 4 bases to trimming and J lost 0 bases; unmatched junction nucleotides: 5. Germline CDR1 SGHDN, CDR2 FVKESK. The CDR3 loop spans 16 amino acids. CDR3 protein: CASSRQGPFSGNTIYF. CDR3 nucleotide sequence: TGTGCCAGCAGCCGACAGGGGCCCTTCTCTGGAAACACCATATATTTT.

The V gene is TRBV5-4, the J gene TRBJ2-5; 7 positions match TRBD1. CDR3 size: 13 residues. Germline V CDR1 and CDR2: SGHNT, YYREEE (reference sequence). The V segment lost 1 base and the J segment 7 bases; nucleotides outside the gene matches: 4. The chain's CDR3 is CASSLTGEGTQYF. The CDR3 DNA sequence: TGTGCCAGCAGCTTGACAGGGGAAGGGACCCAGTACTTC.

In this sample, this clone turned up a few times. The rearrangement links TRBV14 to TRBJ2-7, with D perhaps matching TRBD1 (6 bases). CDR3 size: 15 residues. Germline loops: CDR1 SGHDN, CDR2 FVKESK. V lost 2 bases, J lost 3 bases, and 14 bases lay in between. CDR3 region: CASSQYLGANYEQYF. CDR3 in DNA: TGTGCCAGCAGCCAATATTTGGGGGCTAACTACGAGCAGTACTTC.

This chain links TRBV6-1 with TRBJ2-1, with a weak D call TRBD1 (6 bases). Germline loops: CDR1 MNHNS, CDR2 SASEGT. The CDR3 covers 14 residues. The V end was cut by 6 bases, the J end by 4 bases, with 13 bases between. CDR3 nucleotides: TGTGCCAGCAGCCCAGGGGTGGGGTACAATGAGCAGTTCTTC. It encodes CASSPGVGYNEQFF.

This clone was detected only once. The chain couples TRBV7-2 to TRBJ2-7, with TRBD2 matching over 9 bases. Germline values: CDR1 SGHTA, CDR2 FQGNSA. V gave up 1 base and J gave up 2 bases; unmatched junction bases: 3. The CDR3 spans 15 residues. As DNA, the CDR3 is TGTGCCAGCAGCTTAGACGCGGGAGGGCCCTACGAGCAGTACTTC. The encoded protein is CASSLDAGGPYEQYF. Full variable domain (missing parts from reference TRBV7-2 and TRBJ2-7): GAGVSQSPSNKVTEKGKDVELRCDPISGHTALYWYRQSLGQGLEFLIYFQGNSAPDKSGLPSDRFSAERTGGSVSTLTIQRTQQEDSAVYLCASSLDAGGPYEQYFGPGTRLTVT.

The sample holds one count of this clone. This sequence joins TRBV11-1 and TRBJ2-1; D gene uncertain. CDR3 length equals 14 residues. V was pared by 3 bases and J by 0 bases, with 6 bases between. Germline V CDR1 and CDR2: SGHAT, FQDESV (reference sequence). CDR3 in amino acids: CASSLVSSYNEQFF. Here the CDR3 DNA reads TGTGCCAGCAGCTTGGTTAGCTCCTACAATGAGCAGTTCTTC.

V gene TRBV28 combines with J gene TRBJ2-7, with D possibly being TRBD1 (8 bases). V was clipped by 1 base and J by 6 bases, with 22 bases between them. This CDR3 is built from 17 residues. Germline CDR1 reads MDHEN; CDR2 reads SYDVKM. Here the CDR3 DNA reads TGTGCCAGCAGTTTATCGAGGGGGGGGACAGGATCCGTCGAGCAGTACTTC. It yields the protein CASSLSRGGTGSVEQYF.

This rearrangement joins TRBV28 to TRBJ1-1; a weak D match, TRBD1 (6 bases). V was pared by 6 bases and J by 0 bases, with 11 bases between. CDR1 and CDR2 from the germline V gene are MDHEN and SYDVKM. The CDR3 sequence is 14 residues long. CDR3 loop: CASRPGQMNTEAFF. In nucleotides, the CDR3 is TGTGCCAGCAGACCGGGACAAATGAACACTGAAGCTTTCTTT.

The chain uses TRBV7-2 and TRBJ2-7; possibly TRBD2 for D (6 bases). The CDR3 is 14 amino acids. Germline CDR1 reads SGHTA; CDR2 reads FQGNSA. V was clipped by 3 bases and J by 0 bases, with 9 bases between them. The CDR3 is CASSFERASYEQYF. CDR3 bases: TGTGCCAGCAGCTTTGAGCGGGCCTCCTACGAGCAGTACTTC. The variable domain in full, completed from reference TRBV7-2 and TRBJ2-7, reads GAGVSQSPSNKVTEKGKDVELRCDPISGHTALYWYRQSLGQGLEFLIYFQGNSAPDKSGLPSDRFSAERTGGSVSTLTIQRTQQEDSAVYLCASSFERASYEQYFGPGTRLTVT.